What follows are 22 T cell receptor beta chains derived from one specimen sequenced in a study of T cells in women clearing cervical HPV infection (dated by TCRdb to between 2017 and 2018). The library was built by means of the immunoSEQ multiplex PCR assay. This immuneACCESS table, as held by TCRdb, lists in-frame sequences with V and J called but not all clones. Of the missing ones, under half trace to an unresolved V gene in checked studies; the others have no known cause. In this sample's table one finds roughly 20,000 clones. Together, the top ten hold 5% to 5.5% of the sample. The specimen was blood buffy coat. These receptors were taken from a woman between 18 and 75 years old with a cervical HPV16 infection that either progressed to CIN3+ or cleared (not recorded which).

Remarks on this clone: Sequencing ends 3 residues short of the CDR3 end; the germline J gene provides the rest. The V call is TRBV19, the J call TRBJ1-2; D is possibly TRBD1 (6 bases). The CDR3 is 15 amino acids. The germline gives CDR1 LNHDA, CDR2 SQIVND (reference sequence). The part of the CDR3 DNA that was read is TGTGCCAGCCGGACTAGCGGGGGGGCCGCGGATGAC. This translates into CASRTSGGAADD. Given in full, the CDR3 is CASRTSGGAADDYTF.

CDR3 DNA, as far as it was read: TGTGCCAGCAGTCCACAGCTCCAGGTCTCGATCGGGGAG. It yields the protein CASSPQLQVSIGE. The entire CDR3 protein is CASSPQLQVSIGELFF. The genes are TRBV28 and TRBJ2-2; D unresolved. The DNA ends 3 residues before the CDR3 does, and the rest of the CDR3 is filled in from the germline J gene. V was cut by 5 bases and J by 7 bases, with 20 bases left in between. The CDR3 is made up of 16 amino acids. Per the germline V gene, CDR1 is MDHEN and CDR2 is SYDVKM. Looking up the rest from reference TRBV28 and TRBJ2-2 gives the full variable domain: DVKVTQSSRYLVKRTGEKVFLECVQDMDHENMFWYRQDPGLGLRLIYFSYDVKMKEKGDIPEGYSVSREKKERFSLILESASTNQTSMYLCASSPQLQVSIGELFFGEGSRLTVL.

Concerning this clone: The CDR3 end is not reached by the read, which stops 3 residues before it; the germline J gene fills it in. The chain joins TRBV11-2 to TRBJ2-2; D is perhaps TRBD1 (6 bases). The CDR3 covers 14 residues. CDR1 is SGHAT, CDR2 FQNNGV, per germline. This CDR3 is CASSQRAEGEKLFF. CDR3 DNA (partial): TGTGCCAGCAGCCAGAGGGCAGAGGGGGAAAAG.

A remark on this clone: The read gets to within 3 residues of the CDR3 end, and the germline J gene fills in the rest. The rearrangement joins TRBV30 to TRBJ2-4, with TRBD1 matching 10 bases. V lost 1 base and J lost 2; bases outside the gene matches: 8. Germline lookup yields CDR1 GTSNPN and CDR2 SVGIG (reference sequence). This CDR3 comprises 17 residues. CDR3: CAWSAAGTGVTKNIQYF. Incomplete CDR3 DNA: TGTGCCTGGAGTGCCGCTGGGACAGGGGTGACCAAAAACATT.

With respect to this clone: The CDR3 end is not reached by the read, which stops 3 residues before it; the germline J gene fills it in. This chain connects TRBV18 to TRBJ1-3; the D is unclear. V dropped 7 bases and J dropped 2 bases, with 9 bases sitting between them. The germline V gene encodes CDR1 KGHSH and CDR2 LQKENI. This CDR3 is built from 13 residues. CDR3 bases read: TGTGCCAGCTGCGATTCGGCTGGAAACACC. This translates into CASCDSAGNT. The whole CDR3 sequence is CASCDSAGNTIYF.

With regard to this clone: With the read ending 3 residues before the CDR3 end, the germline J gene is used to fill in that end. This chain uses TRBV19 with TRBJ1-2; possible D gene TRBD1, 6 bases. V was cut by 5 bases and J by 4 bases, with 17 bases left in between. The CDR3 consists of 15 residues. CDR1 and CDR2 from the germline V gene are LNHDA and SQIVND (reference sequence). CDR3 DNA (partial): TGTGCCAGTAGTCCGGACGCAGGGGCTGCCTATGGC. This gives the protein CASSPDAGAAYG. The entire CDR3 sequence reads CASSPDAGAAYGYTF.

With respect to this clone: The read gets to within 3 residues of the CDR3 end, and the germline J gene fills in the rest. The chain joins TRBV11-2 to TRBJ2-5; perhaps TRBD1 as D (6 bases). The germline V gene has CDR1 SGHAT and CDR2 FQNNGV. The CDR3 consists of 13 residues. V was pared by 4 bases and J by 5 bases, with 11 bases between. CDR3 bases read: TGTGCCAGCAGCTGGACAGTGGATGAGACC. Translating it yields CASSWTVDET. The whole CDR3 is CASSWTVDETQYF. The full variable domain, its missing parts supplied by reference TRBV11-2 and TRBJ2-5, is EAGVAQSPRYKIIEKRQSVAFWCNPISGHATLYWYQQILGQGPKLLIQFQNNGVVDDSQLPKDRFSAERLKGVDSTLKIQPAKLEDSAVYLCASSWTVDETQYFGPGTRLLVL.

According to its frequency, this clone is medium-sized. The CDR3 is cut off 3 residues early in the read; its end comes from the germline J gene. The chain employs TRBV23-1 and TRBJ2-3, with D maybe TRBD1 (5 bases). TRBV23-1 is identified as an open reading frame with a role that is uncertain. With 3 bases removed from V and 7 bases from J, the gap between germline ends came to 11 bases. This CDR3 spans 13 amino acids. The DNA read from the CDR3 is TGCGCCAGCAGTCAGTCCCAGGGTAATACG. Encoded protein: CASSQSQGNT. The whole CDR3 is CASSQSQGNTQYF.

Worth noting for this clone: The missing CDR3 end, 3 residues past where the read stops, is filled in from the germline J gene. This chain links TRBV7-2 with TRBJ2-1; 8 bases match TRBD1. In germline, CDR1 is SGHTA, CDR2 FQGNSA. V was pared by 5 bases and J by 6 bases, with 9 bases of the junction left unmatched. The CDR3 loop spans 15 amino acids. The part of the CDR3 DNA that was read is TGTGCCAGCAGCGAGCGACAGGGGTCGGTCAATGAG. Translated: CASSERQGSVNE. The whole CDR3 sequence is CASSERQGSVNEQFF. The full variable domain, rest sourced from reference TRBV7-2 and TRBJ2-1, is GAGVSQSPSNKVTEKGKDVELRCDPISGHTALYWYRQSLGQGLEFLIYFQGNSAPDKSGLPSDRFSAERTGGSVSTLTIQRTQQEDSAVYLCASSERQGSVNEQFFGPGTRLTVL.

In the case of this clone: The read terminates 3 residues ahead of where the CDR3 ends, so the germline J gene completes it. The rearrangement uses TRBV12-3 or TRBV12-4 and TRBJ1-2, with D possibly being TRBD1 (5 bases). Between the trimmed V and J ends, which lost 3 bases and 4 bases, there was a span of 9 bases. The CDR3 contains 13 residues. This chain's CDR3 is CASSLSGVYGYTF. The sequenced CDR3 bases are TGTGCCAGCAGTTTGTCGGGGGTCTATGGC.

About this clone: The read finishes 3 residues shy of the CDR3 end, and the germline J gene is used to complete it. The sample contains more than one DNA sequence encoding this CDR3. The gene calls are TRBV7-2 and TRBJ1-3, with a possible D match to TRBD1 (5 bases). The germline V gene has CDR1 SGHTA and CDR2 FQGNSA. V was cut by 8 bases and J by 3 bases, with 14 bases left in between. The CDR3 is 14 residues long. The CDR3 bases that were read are TGTGCCAGCCTGAAGGGGTCCGGTGGAAACACC. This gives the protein CASLKGSGGNT. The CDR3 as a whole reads CASLKGSGGNTIYF.

The sequenced CDR3 bases are TGTGCCAGCAGCTTAGTTAGCAGGGACACCGGGGAG. Its translation is CASSLVSRDTGE. The CDR3, in full, reads CASSLVSRDTGELFF. The rearrangement links TRBV7-2 to TRBJ2-2; TRBD1 might be the D (5 bases). The read terminates 3 residues ahead of where the CDR3 ends, so the germline J gene completes it. The germline V gene encodes CDR1 SGHTA and CDR2 FQGNSA. Trimming removed 1 base at V and 3 bases at J, with 9 bases between. The CDR3 is 15 amino acids.

The CDR3 bases that were read are TGTGCCAGCTCACCACCAGGACAGGGCGGTAGGGTTAACTATGGT. This translates into CASSPPGQGGRVNYG. The CDR3 in full is CASSPPGQGGRVNYGQYF. The genes are TRBV18 and TRBJ2-4; TRBD1 matches at 8 bases. The CDR3 goes on 3 residues after the read ends, and that part is filled in from the germline J gene. This CDR3 is 18 amino acids long. Germline CDR1 is KGHSH and CDR2 is LQKENI. Using reference TRBV18 and TRBJ2-4 for the parts outside the CDR3, the full variable domain is NAGVMQNPRHLVRRRGQEARLRCSPMKGHSHVYWYRQLPEEGLKFMVYLQKENIIDESGMPKERFSAEFPKEGPSILRIQQVVRGDSAAYFCASSPPGQGGRVNYGQYFGAGTRLSVL.

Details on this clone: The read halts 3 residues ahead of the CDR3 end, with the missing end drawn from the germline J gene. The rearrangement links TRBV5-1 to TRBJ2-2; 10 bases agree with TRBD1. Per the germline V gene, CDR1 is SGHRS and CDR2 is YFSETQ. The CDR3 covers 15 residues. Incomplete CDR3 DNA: TGCGCCAGCAGCTCCAGACAGGGGGCTGGTTCACCG. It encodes CASSSRQGAGSP. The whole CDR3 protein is CASSSRQGAGSPLFF.

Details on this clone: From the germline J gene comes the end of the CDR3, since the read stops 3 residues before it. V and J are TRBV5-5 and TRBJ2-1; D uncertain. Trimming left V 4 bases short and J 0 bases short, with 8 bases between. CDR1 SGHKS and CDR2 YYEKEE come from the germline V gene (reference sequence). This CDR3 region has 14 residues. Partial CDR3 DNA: TGTGCCAGCAGCCCGAGTAGCTCCTACAATGAG. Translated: CASSPSSSYNE. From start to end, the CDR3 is CASSPSSSYNEQFF. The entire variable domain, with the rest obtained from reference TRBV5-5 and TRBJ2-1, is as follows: DAGVTQSPTHLIKTRGQQVTLRCSPISGHKSVSWYQQVLGQGPQFIFQYYEKEERGRGNFPDRFSARQFPNYSSELNVNALLLGDSALYLCASSPSSSYNEQFFGPGTRLTVL.

The covered CDR3 bases are TGTGCCAGCACCCTAGGCGACAGGGAAGGAGATACG. Its protein is CASTLGDREGDT. The CDR3 as a whole reads CASTLGDREGDTQYF. The chain is built from TRBV12-3 or TRBV12-4 and TRBJ2-3, with 7 bases identical to TRBD1. The read falls 3 residues short of the CDR3 end, and the missing part is taken from the germline J gene. The V gene end was trimmed by 7 bases and the J gene end by 5 bases; junction bases not matched to a gene: 12. The CDR3 runs 15 residues.

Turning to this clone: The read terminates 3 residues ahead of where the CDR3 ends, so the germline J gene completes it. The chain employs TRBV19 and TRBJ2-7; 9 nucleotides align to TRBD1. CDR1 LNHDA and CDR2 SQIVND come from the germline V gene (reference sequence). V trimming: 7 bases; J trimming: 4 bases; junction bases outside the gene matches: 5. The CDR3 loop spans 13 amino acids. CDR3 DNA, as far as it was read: TGTGCCAGTACGGGACAGGGTACGTACGAG. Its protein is CASTGQGTYE. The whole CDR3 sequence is CASTGQGTYEQYF.

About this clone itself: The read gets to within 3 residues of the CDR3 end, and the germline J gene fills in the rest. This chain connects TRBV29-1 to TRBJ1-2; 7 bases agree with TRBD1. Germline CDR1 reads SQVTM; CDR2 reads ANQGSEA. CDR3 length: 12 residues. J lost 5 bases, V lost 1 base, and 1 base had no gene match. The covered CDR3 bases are TGCAGCGTTGAAGGACAGGGATATGGC. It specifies CSVEGQGYG. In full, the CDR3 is CSVEGQGYGYTF.

This CDR3 is CATETDRNTEAFF. Incomplete CDR3 DNA: TGTGCCACCGAGACAGACCGGAACACTGAA. The genes are TRBV10-3 and TRBJ1-1; the D gene is possibly TRBD1 (5 bases). Read data end 3 residues before the CDR3 end; the end is taken from the germline J gene. CDR1 ENHRY and CDR2 SYGVKD come from the germline V gene. CDR3 size: 13 residues. The V gene lost 10 bases and the J gene lost 1 base, with 13 bases spanning the gap.

CDR3 amino acids: CASSPTGTETQYF. The sequenced part of the CDR3 DNA is TGTGCCAGCTCACCTACAGGGACGGAGACG. The chain is built from TRBV18 and TRBJ2-3; D perhaps matches TRBD1 (6 bases). The DNA ends 3 residues before the CDR3 does, and the rest of the CDR3 is filled in from the germline J gene. CDR3 length: 13 residues. Germline V gene sequence: CDR1 KGHSH, CDR2 LQKENI.

The CDR3 DNA, read in part, is TGTGCCAGCTCACCAGTCCCGGGACAGGGATCGAACACTGAA. This translates into CASSPVPGQGSNTE. The complete CDR3 sequence is CASSPVPGQGSNTEAFF. The rearrangement uses TRBV18 and TRBJ1-1, with TRBD1 matching 9 bases. The missing CDR3 end, 3 residues past where the read stops, is filled in from the germline J gene. There are 17 residues in the CDR3. CDR1 and CDR2 (germline): KGHSH, LQKENI. The ends lost 2 bases at V and 1 base at J; junction bases unmatched: 8.

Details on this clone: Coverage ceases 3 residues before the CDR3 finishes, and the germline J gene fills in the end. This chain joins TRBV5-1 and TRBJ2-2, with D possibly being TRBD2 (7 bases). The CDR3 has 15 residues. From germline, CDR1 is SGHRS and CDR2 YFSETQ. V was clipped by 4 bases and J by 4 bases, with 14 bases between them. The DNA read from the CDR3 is TGCGCCAGCAGCCAGGGGACTATAGCCACCGGGGAG. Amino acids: CASSQGTIATGE. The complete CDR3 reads CASSQGTIATGELFF. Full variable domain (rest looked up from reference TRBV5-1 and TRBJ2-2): KAGVTQTPRYLIKTRGQQVTLSCSPISGHRSVSWYQQTPGQGLQFLFEYFSETQRNKGNFPGRFSGRQFSNSRSEMNVSTLELGDSALYLCASSQGTIATGELFFGEGSRLTVL.